A single sample gave rise to the 9 T cell receptor beta chains below, sequenced in a study of sequential checkpoint blockade in melanoma. Sequencing used immunoSEQ multiplex PCR; TCRdb keeps in-frame clones, though not all of them. The sample records approximately 10,000 clones, around 75% being singletons. Treatment defined: randomized to nivolumab then ipilimumab (arm A) or the reverse (arm B). Sequencing used CD8+ T cells sorted from blood (inferred from file names), obtained from a patient given nivolumab and ipilimumab in sequence. These TCRs come from a human donor with melanoma.

The chain employs TRBV6-5 and TRBJ1-1; 7 nucleotides agree with TRBD1. Germline trimming cut 2 bases from V and 2 bases from J; bases unmatched to any gene: 5. CDR3 length: 15 amino acids. The germline V gene encodes CDR1 MNHEY and CDR2 SVGAGI. CDR3 DNA: TGTGCCAGCAGTTACGTTGTAGGGGGCAACACTGAAGCTTTCTTT. Translation gives CASSYVVGGNTEAFF.

This clone is a singleton in its sample. CDR3 sequence: CASSDSNSGTSLSQFF. As DNA, the CDR3 is TGTGCCAGCAGTGACTCTAACTCCGGGACTAGCCTGTCGCAGTTCTTC. The chain is built from TRBV6-4 and TRBJ2-1; 9 bases are shared with TRBD2. This CDR3 comprises 16 residues. The germline V gene has CDR1 MRHNA and CDR2 SNTAGT. The V segment lost 0 bases and the J segment 12 bases; nucleotides outside the gene matches: 12.

This clone was counted a single time. This sequence joins TRBV5-6 and TRBJ2-3, with D possibly being TRBD1 (6 bases). Trimming removed 4 bases at V and 5 bases at J, with 14 bases between. The CDR3 contains 14 residues. CDR1 is SGHDT, CDR2 YYEEEE, per germline. CDR3 bases: TGTGCCAGCAGCCTAAAGGGGGTTGGAGATACGCAGTATTTT. This sequence encodes CASSLKGVGDTQYF.

V is TRBV13 and J is TRBJ2-7, with 11 bases fitting TRBD1. After removal of 5 bases from V and 2 bases from J, the junction contained 5 bases not matched to a gene. The germline gives CDR1 PRHDT, CDR2 FYEKMQ (reference sequence). The CDR3 length is 15 residues. The CDR3 sequence is CASSLEGQGAYEQYF. CDR3 coding DNA: TGTGCCAGCAGCCTAGAGGGACAGGGGGCCTACGAGCAGTACTTC.

The CDR3 DNA reads TGCGCCAGCAGCGAGGGAAACACCATATATTTT. It translates to CASSEGNTIYF. V gene TRBV5-1 combines with J gene TRBJ1-3, with D unclear. The CDR3 runs to 11 residues. Trimming shortened V by 4 bases and J by 4 bases, and 3 bases separated the two germline ends. In germline, CDR1 is SGHRS, CDR2 YFSETQ.

The rearrangement links TRBV9 to TRBJ1-1, with a possible D match to TRBD1 (5 bases). Germline assignment: CDR1 SGDLS and CDR2 YYNGEE. CDR3 length: 20 amino acids. Trimming removed 0 bases at V and 1 base at J, with 25 bases between. As DNA, the CDR3 is TGTGCCAGCAGCGTAGGGCATCGGGGAGGAGCAGGGCCGAAGAACACTGAAGCTTTCTTT. Its protein product is CASSVGHRGGAGPKNTEAFF.

CDR3: CASSQKTSGSYNEQFF. Written as DNA, the CDR3 is TGCGCCAGCAGCCAAAAAACTAGCGGGAGCTACAATGAGCAGTTCTTC. This rearrangement joins TRBV4-1 to TRBJ2-1; 11 nucleotides line up with TRBD2. Germline trimming cut 2 bases from V and 3 bases from J; bases unmatched to any gene: 3. The length of the CDR3 is 16 residues. Germline CDR1 is MGHRA and CDR2 is YSYEKL.

The chain has TRBV28 and TRBJ1-2; 9 bases map to TRBD1. CDR1 MDHEN and CDR2 SYDVKM come from the germline V gene. V was pared by 5 bases and J by 5 bases, with 24 bases of the junction left unmatched. CDR3 size: 20 residues. The chain's CDR3 is CASSTHGPPGQGIQRYGYTF. CDR3 bases: TGTGCCAGCAGTACACATGGGCCCCCGGGACAGGGAATTCAGCGGTATGGCTACACCTTC.

In DNA, the CDR3 is TGTGCCAGCAGCTTGGGGCAGTATAGCAATCAGCCCCAGCATTTT. It specifies CASSLGQYSNQPQHF. This rearrangement joins TRBV5-8 to TRBJ1-5; D gene uncertain. The CDR3 is 15 residues long. Trimming removed 0 bases from V and 0 bases from J, with 7 bases in between. Per the germline V gene, CDR1 is SGHTS and CDR2 is YDEGEE.